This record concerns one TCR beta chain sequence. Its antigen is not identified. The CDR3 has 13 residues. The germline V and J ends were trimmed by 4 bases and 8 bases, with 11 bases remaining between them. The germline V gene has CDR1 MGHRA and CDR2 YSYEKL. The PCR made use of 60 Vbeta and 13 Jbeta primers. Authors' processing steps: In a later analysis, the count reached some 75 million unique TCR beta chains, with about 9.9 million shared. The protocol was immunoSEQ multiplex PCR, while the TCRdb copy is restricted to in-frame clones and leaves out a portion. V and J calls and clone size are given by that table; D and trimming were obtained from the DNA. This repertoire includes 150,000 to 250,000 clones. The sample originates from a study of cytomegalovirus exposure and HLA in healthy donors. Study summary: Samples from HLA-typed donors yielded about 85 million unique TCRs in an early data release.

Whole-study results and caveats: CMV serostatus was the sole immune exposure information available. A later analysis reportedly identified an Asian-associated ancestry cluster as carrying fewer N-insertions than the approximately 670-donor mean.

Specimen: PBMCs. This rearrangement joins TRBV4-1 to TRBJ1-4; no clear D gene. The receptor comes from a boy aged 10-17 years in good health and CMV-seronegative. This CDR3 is CASSPVAVEKLFF. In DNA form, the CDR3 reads TGCGCCAGCAGCCCCGTAGCAGTGGAAAAACTGTTTTTT.